One and the same sample provided the 17 T cell receptor beta chains below, sequenced in a study of T cell responses to AZD1222 COVID-19 vaccine. The assay was immunoSEQ multiplex PCR, and TCRdb's table has in-frame clones only and misses some. The table lists about 120,000 clones, 85% to 95% of them singletons. The sequences come from peripheral blood, collected on day 0 of AZD1222 vaccination. The receptors stem from an adult in good health.

The gene calls are TRBV28 and TRBJ2-7; D possibly corresponds to TRBD1 (6 bases). Trimming pared 5 bases from V and 2 bases from J, leaving 16 bases between. The V gene's germline CDR1 is MDHEN and CDR2 SYDVKM. CDR3 size: 15 residues. CDR3 nucleotides: TGTGCCAGCAGTCCCCAGACAGGTTCGGCCTACGAGCAGTACTTC. As protein: CASSPQTGSAYEQYF.

The V and J genes are TRBV7-9 and TRBJ2-7, with TRBD1 as a possible D gene (6 bases). CDR1 is SEHNR, CDR2 FQNEAQ, per germline (reference sequence). V was cut by 5 bases and J by 2 bases, with 7 bases left in between. CDR3 length: 12 amino acids. CDR3 nucleotides: TGTGCCAGCAGCAGGGGGACCTACGAGCAGTACTTC. This gives the protein CASSRGTYEQYF.

V and J are TRBV5-6 and TRBJ2-5; D is uncertain. The length of the CDR3 is 15 residues. Looked up from germline, CDR1 is SGHDT and CDR2 is YYEEEE. Trimming cost V 1 base and J 4 bases, with 14 bases left between them. For the CDR3, the DNA is TGTGCCAGCAGCTTGAGAACGATGGGTGGAGAGACCCAGTACTTC. Protein product: CASSLRTMGGETQYF.

The rearrangement uses TRBV6-5 and TRBJ2-7; no reliable D call. Trimming left V 6 bases short and J 4 bases short, with 19 bases between. The V gene's germline CDR1 is MNHEY and CDR2 SVGAGI. This CDR3 is built from 15 residues. The DNA of the CDR3 is TGTGCCAGCAGGAACAACGCTGGCGGAGATTACGAGCAGTACTTC. Amino acids: CASRNNAGGDYEQYF.

This chain joins TRBV5-4 and TRBJ2-6; D unclear. The CDR3 length is 15 residues. Trimming removed 4 bases at V and 2 bases at J, with 10 bases between. Germline CDR1 is SGHNT and CDR2 is YYREEE (reference sequence). For the CDR3, the DNA is TGTGCCAGCAGCCTGACGGCTGCTGGGGCCAACGTCCTGACTTTC. This codes for CASSLTAAGANVLTF.

The chain links TRBV19 to TRBJ2-1; possibly TRBD2 for D (6 bases). The V and J ends lost 1 base and 2 bases respectively, with 9 bases between them. CDR3 length: 15 amino acids. Looked up from germline, CDR1 is LNHDA and CDR2 is SQIVND (reference sequence). CDR3 nucleotide sequence: TGTGCCAGTAGTATAGCGGGAGTAACCTACAATGAGCAGTTCTTC. Translating it yields CASSIAGVTYNEQFF.

The V and J genes are TRBV7-9 and TRBJ2-1; no firm D call. Germline assignment: CDR1 SEHNR and CDR2 FQNEAQ (reference sequence). V shed 3 bases and J shed 4 bases, with 7 bases lying between them. This CDR3 has 13 residues. The CDR3 loop reads CASSFDTYNEQFF. DNA of the CDR3: TGTGCCAGCAGCTTCGACACGTACAATGAGCAGTTCTTC.

The chain recombines TRBV18 with TRBJ1-2, with 9 bases matching TRBD1. This CDR3 is built from 12 residues. With V trimmed by 7 bases and J by 8 bases, 5 bases remained unmatched. Looked up from germline, CDR1 is KGHSH and CDR2 is LQKENI. In nucleotides, the CDR3 is TGTGCCAGCTATCGGACAGGGGAAGGCTACACCTTC. It codes for CASYRTGEGYTF.

A remark on this clone: Other DNA sequences of this sample code for an identical CDR3. The CDR3 loop is CASSPMNTEAFF. CDR3 bases: TGTGCCAGCTCTCCGATGAACACTGAAGCTTTCTTT. V and J are TRBV18 and TRBJ1-1; D remains unclear. This CDR3 comprises 12 residues. V was shortened by 6 bases and J by 0 bases, with 5 bases between the two germline ends. Germline values: CDR1 KGHSH, CDR2 LQKENI.

V usage is TRBV7-9 and J usage is TRBJ2-2; D gene uncertain. The CDR3 has 15 amino acids. CDR1 and CDR2 from the germline V gene are SEHNR and FQNEAQ (reference sequence). Trimming left V 3 bases short and J 3 bases short, with 11 bases between. For the CDR3, the DNA is TGTGCCAGCAGCTTGGACCTTCAGGACACCGGGGAGCTGTTTTTT. Translating gives CASSLDLQDTGELFF.

The J gene is TRBJ1-5, the V gene TRBV7-5. TRBV7-5 is labeled a pseudogene. The CDR3 has 14 amino acids. As DNA, the CDR3 is TGTGTCAGAAGCTTACGCGAAAAAGGCTTGCCCCAGCATTTT. It encodes CVRSLREKGLPQHF.

This clone was counted a single time. The genes are TRBV6-1 and TRBJ2-7; D is undetermined. CDR3 size: 13 residues. Germline CDR1 reads MNHNS; CDR2 reads SASEGT. The V and J ends lost 5 bases and 4 bases respectively, with 12 bases between them. As DNA, the CDR3 is TGTGCCAGCAGTTCCCGATCCCCGTACGAGCAGTACTTC. This sequence encodes CASSSRSPYEQYF.

The chain combines TRBV29-1 with TRBJ2-7, with 7 positions matching TRBD2. The germline V gene encodes CDR1 SQVTM and CDR2 ANQGSEA. The CDR3 sequence is 15 residues long. The V and J ends lost 0 bases and 3 bases, in that order; junction bases with no gene match: 8. The CDR3 sequence: CSVEDQRGSIYEQYF. DNA for the CDR3: TGCAGCGTTGAAGATCAACGCGGGAGTATCTACGAGCAGTACTTC.

The chain joins TRBV5-1 to TRBJ1-4; 9 nucleotides match TRBD1. Germline-derived CDR1 and CDR2 are SGHRS and YFSETQ. Losses at the gene ends were 4 bases for V and 10 bases for J; bases not matched to a gene: 11. The CDR3 contains 15 residues. This CDR3 reads CASSAPGTGKGKLFF. Here the CDR3 DNA reads TGCGCCAGCAGCGCCCCCGGGACAGGGAAGGGAAAACTGTTTTTT.

The chain combines TRBV7-3 with TRBJ2-2; D call uncertain. With 1 base removed from V and 4 bases from J, the gap between germline ends came to 10 bases. CDR1 is SGHTA and CDR2 is FQGTGA in the germline V gene. The CDR3 sequence is 15 residues long. DNA of the CDR3: TGTGCCAGCAGCTTAATTAAGGGTTCCACCGGGGAGCTGTTTTTT. Translated, it gives CASSLIKGSTGELFF.

The genes are TRBV28 and TRBJ2-7, with a possible D match to TRBD1 (5 bases). V lost 10 bases to trimming and J lost 1 base, with 14 bases between them. The CDR3 spans 13 residues. Germline V lookup: CDR1 MDHEN, CDR2 SYDVKM. The DNA of the CDR3 is TGTGCCACTGGCAGGGCAAATTCCTACGAGCAGTACTTC. Translated, it gives CATGRANSYEQYF.

This clone was detected a few times. The chain links TRBV2 to TRBJ2-7, with TRBD2 matching over 10 bases. Losses at the gene ends were 6 bases for V and 2 bases for J; bases not matched to a gene: 10. Germline values: CDR1 SNHLY, CDR2 FYNNEI. The CDR3 sequence is 16 residues long. In nucleotides, the CDR3 is TGTGCCAGCAGCCTTAGGAGACTAGCGGGCACCTACGAGCAGTACTTC. It codes for CASSLRRLAGTYEQYF.